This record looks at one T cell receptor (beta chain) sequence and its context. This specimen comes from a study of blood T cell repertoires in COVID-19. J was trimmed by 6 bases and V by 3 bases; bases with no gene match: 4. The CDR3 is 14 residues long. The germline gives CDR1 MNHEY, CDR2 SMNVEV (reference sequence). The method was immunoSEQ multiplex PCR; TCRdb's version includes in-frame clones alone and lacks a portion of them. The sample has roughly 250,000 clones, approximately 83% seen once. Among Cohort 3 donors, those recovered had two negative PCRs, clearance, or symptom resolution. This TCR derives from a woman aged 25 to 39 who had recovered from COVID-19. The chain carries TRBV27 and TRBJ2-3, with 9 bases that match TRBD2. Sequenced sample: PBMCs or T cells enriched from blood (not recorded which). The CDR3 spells CASSLSGGRDTQYF. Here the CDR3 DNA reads TGTGCCAGCAGTTTGAGCGGGGGGAGGGATACGCAGTATTTT.